Listed below are T cell receptor beta chains from one sample, sequenced in a study of T-cell memory formation after mild COVID-19. Via MiXCR, TCRdb re-called the 5' RACE reads, giving one row per CDR3 protein. The sample yields 200,000 to 250,000 distinct CDR3 sequences, 9% to 10% seen once. Sequencing was done on a sample of PBMCs or a T cell subset sorted from them (not recorded which). Receptor source: a man between 18 and 35 years old who had mild COVID-19 (a few samples of this study predate the infection). Cell type and time point are not known. Both conserved end residues are part of each CDR3. D genes are given only for firm matches. Clone size is not always given. Where it is, it says once, few, many or a class for expanded clones.

size	V	D	J	CDR3	DNA
NA	TRBV24-1	NA	TRBJ2-1	CATRDRDWGDEQFF	TGTGCCACCAGAGACCGGGACTGGGGGGATGAGCAGTTCTTC
many	TRBV11-2	NA	TRBJ2-3	CASSFDRSTDTQYF	TGTGCCAGCAGCTTCGATCGTAGCACAGATACGCAGTATTTT
few	TRBV6-5	NA	TRBJ1-6	CASSFDEGTGRTLHF	TGTGCCAGCAGTTTCGACGAAGGGACGGGCAGGACCCTCCACTTT
NA	TRBV7-9	NA	TRBJ2-1	CASSFGSHNEQFF	TGTGCCAGCAGCTTCGGCAGCCACAATGAGCAGTTCTTC
NA	TRBV12-3/TRBV12-4	NA	TRBJ2-5	CASNIRDNKETQYF	TGTGCCAGCAACATCCGGGACAACAAAGAGACCCAGTACTTC
many	TRBV3-1	NA	TRBJ1-1	CASSQNDALEAFF	TGTGCCAGCAGCCAAAATGACGCCCTTGAAGCTTTCTTT
few	TRBV4-1	NA	TRBJ2-3	CASSQDFGDTPDTQYF	TGCGCCAGCAGCCAAGATTTCGGGGACACCCCAGATACGCAGTATTTT
NA	TRBV3-1	NA	TRBJ1-2	CASSQASGGYGYTF	TGTGCCAGCAGCCAAGCGTCAGGCGGTTATGGCTACACCTTC
NA	TRBV5-1	NA	TRBJ1-3	CASSPGPSGNTIYF	TGCGCCAGCAGCCCAGGACCCTCTGGAAACACCATATATTTT
many	TRBV5-1	NA	TRBJ2-3	CASSLGYVDTQYF	TGCGCCAGCAGCTTGGGATATGTAGATACGCAGTATTTT
many	TRBV7-9	TRBD1	TRBJ1-1	CASSSQGANTEAFF	TGTGCCAGCAGCTCTCAGGGGGCGAACACTGAAGCTTTCTTT
many	TRBV20-1	NA	TRBJ2-2	CSARDQPGGSGGELFF	TGCAGTGCTAGAGATCAGCCAGGGGGGTCCGGCGGGGAGCTGTTTTTT
NA	TRBV7-3	TRBD2	TRBJ2-1	CASSEAGGFYNEQFF	TGTGCCAGCAGCGAGGCGGGGGGGTTCTACAATGAGCAGTTCTTC
NA	TRBV5-1	NA	TRBJ1-1	CASSFWDVNTEAFF	TGCGCCAGCAGTTTTTGGGACGTCAACACTGAAGCTTTCTTT
many	TRBV5-1	NA	TRBJ2-5	CASSLERDTPYF	TGCGCCAGCAGCTTGGAACGGGACACTCCTTACTTC
NA	TRBV20-1	TRBD2	TRBJ2-5	CSARDPSGGSQETQYF	TGCAGTGCTAGAGACCCTAGCGGGGGATCTCAAGAGACCCAGTACTTC
few	TRBV5-1	TRBD2	TRBJ2-3	CATSGGGLTDTQYF	TGCGCCACCTCCGGGGGGGGTCTCACAGATACGCAGTATTTT
few	TRBV7-3	TRBD2	TRBJ2-1	CASSPGLAGAEQFF	TGTGCCAGCAGTCCCGGACTAGCGGGGGCCGAGCAGTTCTTC
few	TRBV7-2	NA	TRBJ2-5	CASSLRRGGETQYF	TGTGCCAGCAGCTTGCGAAGGGGAGGAGAGACCCAGTACTTC
few	TRBV7-9	TRBD1	TRBJ2-4	CASSIATGGESIQYF	TGTGCCAGCAGCATAGCGACAGGGGGCGAGTCAATTCAGTACTTC
many	TRBV5-5	NA	TRBJ1-5	CASSFAAGDNQPQHF	TGTGCCAGCAGCTTTGCTGCGGGGGACAATCAGCCCCAGCATTTT
many	TRBV15	TRBD1	TRBJ1-5	CATSRTGPGSNQPQHF	TGTGCCACCAGCAGGACAGGGCCCGGGAGCAATCAGCCCCAGCATTTT
NA	TRBV20-1	NA	TRBJ1-1	CSVYPLNTEAFF	TGCAGTGTATACCCCTTGAACACTGAAGCTTTCTTT
few	TRBV7-3	TRBD1	TRBJ2-2	CASSLLTGRNTGELFF	TGTGCCAGCAGCTTATTGACAGGGCGGAACACCGGGGAGCTGTTTTTT
few	TRBV6-5	TRBD2	TRBJ2-2	CASSYSLLAGGRSGELFF	TGTGCCAGCAGTTACTCGTTGTTAGCGGGGGGCCGAAGCGGGGAGCTGTTTTTT
NA	TRBV5-1	TRBD2	TRBJ2-5	CASREGGEETQYF	TGCGCCAGTAGGGAGGGAGGCGAAGAGACCCAGTACTTC
many	TRBV5-1	NA	TRBJ2-3	CASSIGGTDTQYF	TGCGCCAGCAGCATCGGGGGCACAGATACGCAGTATTTT
NA	TRBV6-2/TRBV6-3	TRBD1	TRBJ2-3	CASSAGTGSHF	TGTGCCAGCAGTGCCGGGACAGGATCCCATTTT
NA	TRBV15	NA	TRBJ1-2	CATSRDRPPNYGYTF	TGTGCCACCAGCAGAGATCGGCCCCCGAACTATGGCTACACCTTC
NA	TRBV7-2	NA	TRBJ1-1	CASSVGIDRNTEAFF	TGTGCCAGCAGCGTTGGAATTGACAGAAACACTGAAGCTTTCTTT
many	TRBV7-2	NA	TRBJ1-4	CASSTAGNEKLFF	TGTGCCAGCTCCACAGCGGGGAACGAAAAACTGTTTTTT
many	TRBV3-1	NA	TRBJ2-7	CASSHQAMGRGYEQYF	TGTGCCAGCAGCCATCAAGCGATGGGACGAGGCTACGAGCAGTACTTC
few	TRBV12-3/TRBV12-4	TRBD1	TRBJ1-1	CASSFQGAANTEAFF	TGTGCCAGCAGTTTTCAGGGGGCCGCGAACACTGAAGCTTTCTTT
NA	TRBV5-1	TRBD1	TRBJ1-6	CASSHGTGLERVHF	TGCGCCAGCAGCCACGGGACAGGGCTCGAAAGGGTCCACTTT
many	TRBV6-5	TRBD2	TRBJ2-1	CASSSPGLAGRNEQFF	TGTGCCAGCAGTTCCCCAGGACTAGCGGGGAGGAATGAGCAGTTCTTC
NA	TRBV20-1	NA	TRBJ1-5	CSARMAPNQPQHF	TGCAGTGCTAGAATGGCACCAAATCAGCCCCAGCATTTT
NA	TRBV6-6	NA	TRBJ1-2	CASSPSGRINYGYTF	TGTGCCAGCAGTCCGTCCGGACGGATTAACTATGGCTACACCTTC
NA	TRBV3-1	TRBD1	TRBJ1-2	CASSQRTGGQGYTF	TGTGCCAGCAGCCAACGGACAGGGGGGCAAGGCTACACCTTC
few	TRBV11-2	NA	TRBJ2-1	CASTAWGVNEQFF	TGTGCCAGCACTGCCTGGGGGGTGAATGAGCAGTTCTTC
few	TRBV20-1	NA	TRBJ2-3	CSARDRRTSTDTQYF	TGCAGTGCTAGAGATCGCCGGACCAGCACAGATACGCAGTATTTT
NA	TRBV5-4	NA	TRBJ1-1	CASRGMGTHRPEAFF	TGTGCCAGCAGGGGGATGGGCACCCACCGCCCTGAAGCTTTCTTT
NA	TRBV10-3	TRBD1	TRBJ2-2	CAISEVATGGANTGELFF	TGTGCCATCAGTGAGGTCGCGACAGGGGGGGCGAACACCGGGGAGCTGTTTTTT
NA	TRBV7-3	TRBD1	TRBJ1-1	CASSSSGGITEAFF	TGTGCCAGCAGCTCCTCAGGGGGGATCACTGAAGCTTTCTTT
NA	TRBV3-1	TRBD1	TRBJ1-2	CASSPRGGQGYYGYTF	TGTGCCAGCAGCCCCCGTGGAGGACAGGGGTACTATGGCTACACCTTC
few	TRBV2	NA	TRBJ1-2	CASSRDDSYGYTF	TGTGCCAGCAGTCGGGACGATTCCTATGGCTACACCTTC
NA	TRBV5-1	TRBD1	TRBJ2-1	CASSGTGGAEQFF	TGCGCCAGCAGCGGAACAGGGGGCGCTGAGCAGTTCTTC
few	TRBV7-2	NA	TRBJ1-1	CASSWGRSNTEAFF	TGTGCCAGCAGCTGGGGACGGAGCAACACTGAAGCTTTCTTT
many	TRBV29-1	TRBD1	TRBJ2-7	CSASSGTFTGQGNEQYF	TGCAGTGCCTCCTCCGGAACTTTTACGGGACAGGGTAACGAGCAGTACTTC
NA	TRBV2	NA	TRBJ2-3	CASSRGARWDTQYF	TGTGCCAGCAGTCGGGGGGCTCGATGGGATACGCAGTATTTT
NA	TRBV18	NA	TRBJ2-5	CASSPLGGVPQETQYF	TGTGCCAGCTCACCACTCGGTGGGGTACCCCAAGAGACCCAGTACTTC
NA	TRBV4-2	NA	TRBJ2-7	CASSQAASVGTYEQYF	TGTGCCAGCAGCCAAGCAGCTAGCGTAGGCACCTACGAGCAGTACTTC
NA	TRBV12-3/TRBV12-4	TRBD2	TRBJ2-3	CASSFGGLAGTASTDTQYF	TGTGCCAGCAGCTTTGGGGGACTAGCGGGGACCGCTAGCACAGATACGCAGTATTTT
few	TRBV2	TRBD2	TRBJ2-3	CASLLGDYYPRDTQYF	TGTGCCAGCCTCCTCGGGGACTACTACCCGAGGGATACGCAGTATTTT
few	TRBV5-1	TRBD2	TRBJ2-3	CASSSGGMDTQYF	TGCGCCAGCAGCAGCGGGGGGATGGATACGCAGTATTTT
many	TRBV7-2	NA	TRBJ2-2	CASSLNTGWTGELFF	TGTGCCAGCAGCTTAAATACGGGCTGGACCGGGGAGCTGTTTTTT
few	TRBV25-1	NA	TRBJ2-7	CASSERDVSYEQYF	TGTGCCAGCAGTGAGCGGGACGTTTCCTACGAGCAGTACTTC
many	TRBV7-9	NA	TRBJ2-6	CASSYGQPTGANVLTF	TGTGCCAGCAGCTACGGACAGCCCACTGGGGCCAACGTCCTGACTTTC
NA	TRBV20-1	NA	TRBJ1-3	CSVSSGGNGNTIYF	TGCAGTGTTTCGTCCGGGGGTAACGGAAACACCATATATTTT
once	TRBV5-1	TRBD1	TRBJ1-2	CASSVPDRGYGYTF	TGCGCCAGCAGCGTACCGGACAGGGGATATGGCTACACCTTC